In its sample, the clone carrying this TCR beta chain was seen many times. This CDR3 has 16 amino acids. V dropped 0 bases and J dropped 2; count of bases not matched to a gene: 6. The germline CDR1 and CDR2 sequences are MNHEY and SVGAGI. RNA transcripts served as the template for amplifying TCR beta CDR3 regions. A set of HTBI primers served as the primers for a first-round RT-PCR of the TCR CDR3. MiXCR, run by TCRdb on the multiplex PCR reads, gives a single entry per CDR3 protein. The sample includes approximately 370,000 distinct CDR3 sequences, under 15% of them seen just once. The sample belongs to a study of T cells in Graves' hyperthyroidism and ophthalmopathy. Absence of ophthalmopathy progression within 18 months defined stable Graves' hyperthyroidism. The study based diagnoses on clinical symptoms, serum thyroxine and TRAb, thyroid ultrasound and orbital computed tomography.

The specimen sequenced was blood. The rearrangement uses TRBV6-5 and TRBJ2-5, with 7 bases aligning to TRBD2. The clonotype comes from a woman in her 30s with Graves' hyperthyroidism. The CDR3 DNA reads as TGTGCCAGCAGTTACTCGTCTAGCGGCCAACAAGAGACCCAGTACTTC. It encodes CASSYSSSGQQETQYF.